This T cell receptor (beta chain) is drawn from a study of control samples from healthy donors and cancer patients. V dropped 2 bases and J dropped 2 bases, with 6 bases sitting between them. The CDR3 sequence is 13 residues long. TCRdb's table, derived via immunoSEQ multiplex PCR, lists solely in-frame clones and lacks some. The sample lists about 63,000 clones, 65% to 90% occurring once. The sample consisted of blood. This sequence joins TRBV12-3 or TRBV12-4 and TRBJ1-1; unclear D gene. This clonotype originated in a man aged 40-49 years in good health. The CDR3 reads CASSLNRNTEAFF. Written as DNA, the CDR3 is TGTGCCAGCAGTTTAAACAGAAACACTGAAGCTTTCTTT.